Below, 20 T cell receptor beta chains from the same sample are listed, as sequenced in a study of OX40 agonist ivuxolimab in advanced cancers. Library generation was performed with the immunoSEQ multiplex PCR assay. TCRdb mirrors the immuneACCESS table, restricted to in-frame sequences. Some clones are absent from its copies; in checked studies, under half trace to an unresolved V gene, and the reason for the others is unknown. For this sample there are 55,000 to 80,000 clones; roughly four fifths appear just once. The top ten clonotypes cover less than 1.2% of the sample. The sample consisted of CD4+ or CD8+ T cells sorted from blood, taken in a trial of the OX40 agonist ivuxolimab. The receptors stem from an adult with an advanced solid tumor such as melanoma, head and neck, liver or kidney cancer.

The chain combines TRBV6-1 with TRBJ1-1, with TRBD1 identical over 8 bases. V shed 2 bases and J 4 bases; nucleotides not matched to a gene: 3. Per germline, CDR1 MNHNS and CDR2 SASEGT. The CDR3 is 14 amino acids. CDR3 sequence (DNA): TGTGCCAGCAGTGAACGGACAGGGATCACTGAAGCTTTCTTT. Its translation: CASSERTGITEAFF.

Regarding this clone: The sample contains more than one DNA sequence encoding this CDR3. The rearrangement links TRBV19 to TRBJ2-3, with 9 bases aligning to TRBD2. CDR1 is LNHDA and CDR2 is SQIVND in the germline V gene (reference sequence). The CDR3 is 14 residues long. V dropped 6 bases and J dropped 2; count of bases not matched to a gene: 3. CDR3 sequence reads: CASRRGGDTDTQYF. DNA for the CDR3: TGTGCCAGTAGGCGGGGGGGGGACACAGATACGCAGTATTTT.

This clone came up a few times. The J gene is TRBJ1-1, the V gene TRBV30; 7 bases are shared with TRBD1. The germline CDR1 and CDR2 sequences are GTSNPN and SVGIG (reference sequence). The CDR3 runs to 12 residues. The junction had 6 bases not matched to a gene; V was cut back by 0 bases and J by 11 bases. CDR3 coding DNA: TGTGCCTGGAGTGTAAGGGGACAGTACGCTTTCTTT. Encoded protein: CAWSVRGQYAFF. Combining the CDR3 with reference TRBV30 and TRBJ1-1 gives the whole variable domain SQTIHQWPATLVQPVGSPLSLECTVEGTSNPNLYWYRQAAGRGLQLLFYSVGIGQISSEVPQNLSASRPQDRQFILSSKKLLLSDSGFYLCAWSVRGQYAFFGQGTRLTVV.

The V call is TRBV4-3, the J call TRBJ2-3; tentative D call: TRBD1 (6 bases). The V gene lost 4 bases and the J gene lost 2 bases, with 7 bases spanning the gap. The length of the CDR3 is 13 residues. CDR1 is LGHNA, CDR2 YSLEER, per germline. The CDR3 is CASSRDNTDTQYF. The CDR3 DNA is TGCGCCAGCAGCCGGGACAACACAGATACGCAGTATTTT.

J is TRBJ1-6 and V is TRBV7-8; D not resolved. The CDR3 loop spans 15 amino acids. Germline CDR1 is SGHVS and CDR2 is FQNEAQ. Trimming stripped 2 bases from V and 7 bases from J, with 12 bases between. The CDR3 reads CASSLSARQNSPLHF. Written as DNA, the CDR3 is TGTGCCAGCAGCTTATCAGCCCGCCAGAATTCACCCCTCCACTTT. The whole variable domain, filled in from reference TRBV7-8 and TRBJ1-6, reads GAGVSQSPRYKVAKRGQDVALRCDPISGHVSLFWYQQALGQGPEFLTYFQNEAQLDKSGLPSDRFFAERPEGSVSTLKIQRTQQEDSAVYLCASSLSARQNSPLHFGNGTRLTVT.

The genes are TRBV6-1 and TRBJ1-1; TRBD1 is a possible D gene (6 bases). This CDR3 comprises 14 residues. CDR1 is MNHNS, CDR2 SASEGT, per germline. The germline V and J ends were trimmed by 11 bases and 0 bases, with 16 bases remaining between them. The CDR3 region is CAVTRGQMNTEAFF. The DNA for the CDR3 is TGTGCCGTAACCCGGGGACAAATGAACACTGAAGCTTTCTTT.

DNA for the CDR3: TGTGCCAGTAGTAGGGGGGCTGGATCCTACAATGAGCAGTTCTTC. This gives the protein CASSRGAGSYNEQFF. V usage is TRBV19 and J usage is TRBJ2-1, with D perhaps TRBD1 or TRBD2 (6 bases each). Germline-derived CDR1 and CDR2 are LNHDA and SQIVND (reference sequence). Trimming stripped 4 bases from V and 1 base from J, with 11 bases between. This CDR3 has 15 amino acids.

The V gene is TRBV2, the J gene TRBJ1-2; D may be TRBD1 (6 bases). CDR1 and CDR2 from the germline V gene are SNHLY and FYNNEI. The CDR3 totals 14 residues. The V end lost 3 bases, the J end lost 4 bases, and 12 bases lay between the germline ends. CDR3 nucleotides: TGTGCCAGCAGTGATCTACAGGGAAGCTATGGCTACACCTTC. As protein: CASSDLQGSYGYTF.

This clone was seen once. This rearrangement joins TRBV6-1 to TRBJ2-7, with D uncertain. The V end lost 8 bases, the J end lost 3 bases, and 14 bases lay between the germline ends. CDR3 length: 13 residues. Germline V CDR1 and CDR2: MNHNS, SASEGT. The CDR3 here is CASSDADFYEQYF. The CDR3 DNA reads TGTGCCAGCTCTGACGCAGATTTCTACGAGCAGTACTTC.

This chain links TRBV27 with TRBJ1-6; D is uncertain. The CDR3 covers 14 residues. Germline V gene sequence: CDR1 MNHEY, CDR2 SMNVEV (reference sequence). Trimming pared 5 bases from V and 7 bases from J, leaving 12 bases between. This CDR3 reads CASSPRYENSPLHF. CDR3 nucleotide sequence: TGTGCCAGCAGTCCTCGCTATGAGAATTCACCCCTCCACTTT.

This clone was detected a few times. The V and J genes are TRBV7-9 and TRBJ1-1; TRBD1 might be the D (5 bases). Germline CDR1 is SEHNR and CDR2 is FQNEAQ (reference sequence). CDR3 size: 14 residues. With 4 bases removed from V and 3 bases from J, the gap between germline ends came to 12 bases. CDR3 bases: TGTGCCAGCAGCTCGGGGCAGCGGGACACTGAAGCTTTCTTT. As protein: CASSSGQRDTEAFF.

V and J are TRBV11-2 and TRBJ2-5; D is undetermined. V was trimmed by 5 bases and J by 1 base, leaving 14 bases between them. The CDR3 contains 15 residues. Germline lookup yields CDR1 SGHAT and CDR2 FQNNGV. The CDR3 loop is CASSPTVGFQETQYF. Written as DNA, the CDR3 is TGTGCCAGCAGCCCCACCGTAGGTTTCCAAGAGACCCAGTACTTC. Looking up the rest from reference TRBV11-2 and TRBJ2-5 gives the full variable domain: EAGVAQSPRYKIIEKRQSVAFWCNPISGHATLYWYQQILGQGPKLLIQFQNNGVVDDSQLPKDRFSAERLKGVDSTLKIQPAKLEDSAVYLCASSPTVGFQETQYFGPGTRLLVL.

The CDR3 is CASSLGERVNTEAFF. The CDR3 nucleotides are TGTGCCAGCAGCTTAGGGGAAAGGGTGAACACTGAAGCTTTCTTT. The chain recombines TRBV7-9 with TRBJ1-1; D gene uncertain. This CDR3 has 15 amino acids. Germline V gene data show CDR1 as SEHNR and CDR2 as FQNEAQ (reference sequence). Trimming shortened V by 1 base and J by 0 bases, and 9 bases separated the two germline ends.

This clone was seen once. The CDR3 protein is CAWSGPGQANSPLHF. For the CDR3, the DNA is TGTGCCTGGAGTGGTCCGGGACAGGCTAATTCACCCCTCCACTTT. The chain uses TRBV30 and TRBJ1-6; 8 bases fit TRBD1. This CDR3 spans 15 amino acids. Germline V gene lookup returns CDR1 GTSNPN and CDR2 SVGIG (reference sequence). V trimming: 1 base; J trimming: 6 bases; junction bases outside the gene matches: 5.

This chain joins TRBV5-1 and TRBJ1-2, with 8 bases aligning to TRBD1. This CDR3 comprises 13 residues. V gave up 3 bases and J gave up 4 bases; unmatched junction bases: 2. In germline, CDR1 is SGHRS, CDR2 YFSETQ. The CDR3 region is CASSSGQGYGYTF. In nucleotides, the CDR3 is TGCGCCAGCAGCTCCGGACAGGGCTATGGCTACACCTTC. Based on the CDR3 plus reference TRBV5-1 and TRBJ1-2, the full variable domain is KAGVTQTPRYLIKTRGQQVTLSCSPISGHRSVSWYQQTPGQGLQFLFEYFSETQRNKGNFPGRFSGRQFSNSRSEMNVSTLELGDSALYLCASSSGQGYGYTFGSGTRLTVV.

This CDR3 reads CASIGERDEIWIAGELFF. CDR3 DNA: TGTGCCAGTATAGGAGAACGGGATGAAATATGGATAGCCGGGGAGCTGTTTTTT. The rearrangement uses TRBV19 and TRBJ2-2; TRBD2 might be the D (5 bases). Germline values: CDR1 LNHDA, CDR2 SQIVND (reference sequence). Trimming shortened V by 7 bases and J by 6 bases, and 27 bases separated the two germline ends. There are 18 residues in the CDR3.

As to this clone: Within the sample, other DNA sequences also encode this same CDR3. The rearrangement links TRBV5-1 to TRBJ1-4; a possible D gene is TRBD1 (5 bases). In germline, CDR1 is SGHRS, CDR2 YFSETQ. V was clipped by 4 bases and J by 3 bases, with 7 bases between them. The CDR3 spans 13 residues. Here the CDR3 reads CASSPGSNEKLFF. For the CDR3, the DNA is TGCGCCAGCAGCCCAGGGTCTAATGAAAAACTGTTTTTT.

The chain employs TRBV5-6 and TRBJ2-6, with TRBD1 identical over 7 bases. J was trimmed by 3 bases and V by 3 bases; bases with no gene match: 6. Germline-derived CDR1 and CDR2 are SGHDT and YYEEEE. This CDR3 is built from 16 residues. CDR3 DNA: TGTGCCAGCAGCTCTGGACAGGTCGGTGGGGCCAACGTCCTGACTTTC. It specifies CASSSGQVGGANVLTF.

The rearrangement joins TRBV23-1 to TRBJ2-2; D perhaps matches TRBD2 (6 bases). TRBV23-1 counts as an open reading frame of uncertain function. With 6 bases removed from V and 1 base from J, the gap between germline ends came to 21 bases. The CDR3 spans 18 residues. The CDR3 region is CASSHKASQAGNTGELFF. The CDR3 nucleotides read TGCGCCAGCAGCCATAAGGCTAGTCAAGCGGGGAACACCGGGGAGCTGTTTTTT.

This clone was seen a single time. The V gene is TRBV30, the J gene TRBJ1-5; D call uncertain. V shed 2 bases and J shed 2 bases, with 13 bases lying between them. Germline CDR1 is GTSNPN and CDR2 is SVGIG (reference sequence). CDR3 length: 15 residues. The CDR3 loop is CAWSKVAVGNQPQHF. CDR3 nucleotide sequence: TGTGCCTGGAGTAAAGTTGCTGTTGGCAATCAGCCCCAGCATTTT.